This TCR beta chain comes out of a study of molecular identifiers for immune sequencing clone quantification. Study results and caveats: Effector cells had over 99% of their molecules in clones above 20 RNA copies, while naive cells had under 1%. With a barcode shared among identical TCR molecules, highly expanded clone sizes could be underestimated.

Germline CDR1 LGHNA, CDR2 YNFKEQ. CDR3 length: 13 residues. The V and J ends lost 1 base and 2 bases respectively, with 6 bases between them. Methods described previously, with TCR primers listed, were used for bulk TCR libraries. TCRdb re-derived calls from the PCR reads in MiXCR, one entry per CDR3 protein. The sample carries roughly 100,000 distinct CDR3 sequences, 35% recorded once. This clonotype was observed at least ten times. Its antigen is unknown. The J gene is TRBJ2-7, the V gene TRBV4-2, with D perhaps being TRBD1 or TRBD2 (5 bases each). Sequencing was carried out using naive CD8+ T cells from blood, with Jurkat cell RNA spiked in. Subset specified: FACS-sorted CD8+CD4-CCR7+CD45RA+ naive T cells. The source of this sequence is a human donor in good health. Some libraries in this study had Jurkat cell RNA spiked in. CDR3 sequence (DNA): TGTGCCAGCAGCCAAGGGGGGACCTACGAGCAGTACTTC. It codes for CASSQGGTYEQYF.